This TCR beta chain stems from a study of blood T cells in healthy people across ages (dated by TCRdb to between 2014 and 2016). In terms of the full investigation: In model experiments, template switching captured roughly one uniquely barcoded TCR beta cDNA molecule for every two T cells. To track age-related changes in TCR beta repertoire diversity, the study relied on deep sequencing normalized with unique cDNA molecular identifiers. The donors were divided into four age groups: young (average around 16 years), middle-aged (approximately 39), aged (around 59) and long-lived (about 79). Donors of different ages were randomly distributed across sequencing lanes to avoid experimental bias. The study analyzed two additional independent replicas of 1 million unique cDNA reads from the same blood draw for two donors, one aged 18 to 29 and one aged 80 or older.

Donors were approximately 42 systemically healthy Caucasian individuals from Russia aged roughly 6 to 90 years. Each donor gave ten milliliters of peripheral blood, drawn into EDTA-treated Vacutainer tubes. Ficoll-Paque density-gradient centrifugation was used to isolate PBMCs, with at least 6.5 million per sample. Trizol reagent was used to extract total RNA from the PBMCs, yielding at least 5 micrograms per sample. The percentages of naive CD45RAhigh/CD27high T cells were determined by flow cytometry on a PBMC aliquot from every donor. Overall results and qualifications from the work: The long-lived group showed more naive CD4+ T cells, fewer expanded clones and increased TCR diversity than the aged group, suggesting age selection. Observed TCR beta diversity per million T cells fell roughly linearly with age, and a significant reduction was already apparent by age around 44. Estimates of total diversity based on one million sequenced T cells were regarded as lower bounds and as underestimates. Since profiling was done on bulk unsorted PBMCs, naive and antigen-experienced compartments could not be conclusively compared. A strong correlation was found between observed TCR beta diversity and the percentage of naive T cells measured by flow cytometry. Because the CMV infection status of the donors was unknown, age-related changes in expanded clonotypes may potentially have been confounded.

Remarks on this clonotype: Its antigen is unknown. Base qualities are missing; no much larger clone stands one base away.

The CDR3 contains 14 residues, cysteine and phenylalanine counted. Only CDR3 DNA remains: 42 bases, in frame from the first base. V was cut back by 6 bases and J by 0 bases, leaving a gap of 13 bases between them. The germline V gene (reference sequence) gives CDR1 as DFQATT and CDR2 as SNEGSKA. Receptors were amplified or captured by 5' RACE. This sample was sequenced with an Illumina HiSeq 2500. The second PCR ran for about 6 to 11 cycles and used a J-beta primer mix along with a sample-barcoded 5' primer. Each TCR beta cDNA molecule received a unique molecular identifier from a template-switch 5' adaptor carrying 12 random nucleotides. Each sample yielded at least 3 million CDR3-containing paired-end reads. First-strand cDNA synthesis was performed from all RNA using the Mint cDNA synthesis kit, with priming by a TRBC-specific oligonucleotide. Following uracil-DNA glycosylase treatment, all cDNA underwent a first 18-cycle PCR with the universal primers M1SS and BC2_uni_R. Turning to the authors' computational methods: Normalization of each sample was performed by random selection of 1 million high-quality reads, each carrying a distinct molecular identifier. Reads sharing molecular identifiers were discarded rather than binned into consensus sequences. MiTCR, set to a Q25 quality threshold and the strictest error-elimination algorithm, was used for CDR3 identification, clonotype clustering and error correction. A nonparametric unseen species model with Euler transformation was used to estimate a lower bound on total TCR beta diversity. The raw public data were reprocessed by TCRdb itself: fastp quality trimming at Q25, MiXCR clonotype calling, in-frame beta chains only. Every CDR3 protein is listed once, alongside the most common genes and DNA of its rows. What appears here as the V and J calls and clone size reflects TCRdb's work, not the paper's. The sample table holds under 800,000 distinct CDR3 sequences, of which around a fifth were seen once. Together, the top ten hold more than 3% of the sample.

Specimen: blood. The sequence was collected from a man aged 65-85 years in good health. The V and J segments used are TRBV20-1 and TRBJ2-3; no D gene is confidently identified. The CDR3 loop reads CSANGDTSTDTQYF. The nucleotide sequence reads as follows: TGCAGTGCCAATGGGGATACAAGCACAGATACGCAGTATTTT.